These 32 T cell receptor beta chains came from one sample sequenced in a study of post-analysis software for immune sequencing data. Broader study findings: Included in a set of five TRBV segments more frequent in patients than controls were TRBV5-6, TRBV5-1 and TRBV20-1.

Unique molecular identifiers were built into the TCR beta cDNA libraries. TCRdb used MiXCR to reprocess the PCR reads, holding one entry per CDR3 protein. The sample yields 350,000 to 500,000 distinct CDR3 sequences, roughly 40% seen once. Which antigens these TCRs recognize remains unknown. What was sequenced was blood. Receptors originate from a girl aged 2-10 years with multiple sclerosis.

This clonotype was seen more than once but under ten times. The J gene is TRBJ2-3, the V gene TRBV29-1; D ambiguous. CDR1 and CDR2 (germline): SQVTM, ANQGSEA. The V gene lost 3 bases and the J gene lost 5 bases, with 3 bases spanning the gap. There are 10 residues in the CDR3. The CDR3, as DNA: TGCAGCGTTGAGATAGATACGCAGTATTTT. Amino acids: CSVEIDTQYF.

The rearrangement uses TRBV5-6 and TRBJ2-7; tentatively, D is TRBD1 (6 bases). Germline CDR1 is SGHDT and CDR2 is YYEEEE. The CDR3 runs 14 residues. Trimming shortened V by 2 bases and J by 2 bases, and 11 bases separated the two germline ends. The CDR3 DNA follows: TGTGCCAGCAGCTTCCAGGGGTTGGCCTACGAGCAGTACTTC. Encoded protein: CASSFQGLAYEQYF.

This clonotype has just a few counts. The J gene is TRBJ2-3, the V gene TRBV4-2, with 11 bases aligning to TRBD2. With V trimmed by 1 base and J by 3 bases, 6 bases remained unmatched. This CDR3 comprises 17 residues. The germline gives CDR1 LGHNA, CDR2 YNFKEQ. As DNA, the CDR3 is TGTGCCAGCAGCCAAGTAGGGACTAGCGGCCCTACAGATACGCAGTATTTT. It translates to CASSQVGTSGPTDTQYF.

The V call is TRBV29-1, the J call TRBJ2-1; TRBD2 matches at 10 bases. This CDR3 has 12 amino acids. V was clipped by 5 bases and J by 10 bases; unmatched bases: 5. Looked up from germline, CDR1 is SQVTM and CDR2 is ANQGSEA. CDR3: CSVFTLAGEQFF. DNA of the CDR3: TGCAGCGTTTTCACACTAGCGGGAGAGCAGTTCTTC.

The chain has TRBV6-5 and TRBJ1-6, with D possibly TRBD1 on 5 matching bases. The CDR3 consists of 20 residues. In germline, CDR1 is MNHEY, CDR2 SVGAGI. Trimming removed 0 bases at V and 0 bases at J, with 18 bases between. CDR3 amino acids: CASSYSGLTGLSSYNSPLHF. The CDR3 DNA follows: TGTGCCAGCAGTTACTCGGGCCTTACAGGCCTTAGCTCCTATAATTCACCCCTCCACTTT.

The chain has TRBV20-1 and TRBJ2-7, with unresolved D. The V gene's germline CDR1 is DFQATT and CDR2 SNEGSKA (reference sequence). The V and J ends lost 1 base and 2 bases respectively, with 21 bases between them. This CDR3 spans 17 amino acids. The CDR3 spells CSARGPSPSRATYEQYF. The DNA of the CDR3 is TGCAGTGCTAGAGGTCCCTCTCCTAGTAGAGCAACCTACGAGCAGTACTTC.

This clonotype was detected only a few times. V usage is TRBV5-1 and J usage is TRBJ1-6; the D gene is possibly TRBD1 (6 bases). The germline V and J ends were trimmed by 4 bases and 7 bases, with 15 bases remaining between them. Germline values: CDR1 SGHRS, CDR2 YFSETQ. The CDR3 length is 15 residues. The CDR3 region is CASSGRDTQNSPLHF. CDR3 DNA: TGCGCCAGCAGCGGACGGGACACCCAGAATTCACCCCTCCACTTT.

The CDR3 sequence is CSARPTSGTYEQYF. The CDR3 coding sequence is TGCAGTGCTAGACCCACTAGCGGCACTTACGAGCAGTACTTC. J is TRBJ2-7 and V is TRBV20-1, with TRBD2 matching 8 bases. The CDR3 extends over 14 amino acids. Germline V lookup: CDR1 DFQATT, CDR2 SNEGSKA (reference sequence). The trim removed 2 bases at V and 4 bases at J, leaving 7 bases unmatched.

The gene calls are TRBV28 and TRBJ2-3; a weak D match, TRBD2 (6 bases). The germline V gene has CDR1 MDHEN and CDR2 SYDVKM. The germline V and J ends were trimmed by 11 bases and 1 base, with 22 bases remaining between them. The CDR3 length is 16 residues. The CDR3 nucleotides are TGTGCCGCGAGGCCCGGAGGGCCTAGGGGCACAGATACGCAGTATTTT. As protein: CAARPGGPRGTDTQYF.

This clonotype has just a few counts. The rearrangement links TRBV29-1 to TRBJ1-4; D perhaps matches TRBD1 (5 bases). The CDR3 has 14 amino acids. V lost 4 bases and J 7 bases, leaving 16 bases between the germline ends. The germline V gene has CDR1 SQVTM and CDR2 ANQGSEA. CDR3 amino acids: CSVVKDGAGEKLFF. CDR3 nucleotide sequence: TGCAGCGTTGTTAAAGACGGGGCAGGTGAAAAACTGTTTTTT.

This chain joins TRBV28 and TRBJ2-4; the D gene could be TRBD1 or TRBD2 (5 bases each). The DNA end favors TRBJ2-7, so the J call may be wrong. Per the germline V gene, CDR1 is MDHEN and CDR2 is SYDVKM. This CDR3 is 12 amino acids long. The CDR3 sequence: CASRGRTYEQYF. The CDR3 DNA sequence: TGTGCCAGCAGGGGACGGACCTACGAGCAGTACTTC.

The table lists this clonotype with many counts. The V call is TRBV6-5, the J call TRBJ2-1; TRBD1 matches at 9 bases. The CDR3 loop spans 13 amino acids. Germline V gives CDR1 MNHEY, CDR2 SVGAGI. The trim removed 7 bases at V and 4 bases at J, leaving 2 bases unmatched. In DNA form, the CDR3 reads TGTGCCAGCAACAGGGGGCTATACAATGAGCAGTTCTTC. Amino acid sequence: CASNRGLYNEQFF.

This clonotype has only one observation. V is TRBV20-1 and J is TRBJ2-1; 13 positions agree with TRBD2. The J call is in doubt because the DNA end fits TRBJ2-7 better. CDR1 DFQATT and CDR2 SNEGSKA come from the germline V gene (reference sequence). The CDR3 sequence is 18 residues long. The CDR3 nucleotides are TGCAGTGTCTCTGGGGGGACTAGCGGGATCTTTCTCTACAATGAGCAGTACTTC. Its translation is CSVSGGTSGIFLYNEQYF.

This clonotype has more than one count but fewer than ten. CDR3 sequence: CSAPLPVGEQFF. The CDR3 nucleotides read TGCAGTGCCCCGCTCCCGGTCGGTGAGCAGTTCTTC. The V call is TRBV20-1, the J call TRBJ2-1, with unresolved D. CDR1 and CDR2 from the germline V gene are DFQATT and SNEGSKA (reference sequence). The V end lost 6 bases, the J end lost 9 bases, and 15 bases lay between the germline ends. CDR3 size: 12 residues.

Only a few counts were recorded for this clonotype. V gene TRBV20-1 combines with J gene TRBJ2-1; 16 bases line up with TRBD2. This CDR3 has 16 residues. With 4 bases clipped from V and 9 bases from J, the junction kept 9 bases outside the gene matches. Germline loops: CDR1 DFQATT, CDR2 SNEGSKA (reference sequence). The CDR3 DNA sequence: TGCAGTGCTAAAGGGGGACTAGCGGGAGGGCCCAGTGAGCAGTTCTTC. Residues: CSAKGGLAGGPSEQFF.

The chain has TRBV6-1 and TRBJ2-1; D tentatively reads TRBD1 or TRBD2 (5 bases each). The germline gives CDR1 MNHNS, CDR2 SASEGT. V shed 10 bases and J shed 6 bases, with 16 bases lying between them. The CDR3 is made up of 13 amino acids. CDR3 in amino acids: CAIGAVSSNEQFF. CDR3 bases: TGTGCCATCGGGGCAGTTTCGTCCAATGAGCAGTTCTTC.

The chain employs TRBV27 and TRBJ1-6; the D gene is possibly TRBD1 (6 bases). Looked up from germline, CDR1 is MNHEY and CDR2 is SMNVEV (reference sequence). With 7 bases removed from V and 0 bases from J, the gap between germline ends came to 19 bases. The length of the CDR3 is 18 residues. The CDR3 DNA is TGTGCCAGCACCCACTCAGCTACAGGGAGCTCCTATAATTCACCCCTCCACTTT. The encoded protein is CASTHSATGSSYNSPLHF.

The chain is built from TRBV20-1 and TRBJ2-3, with 11 bases aligning to TRBD2. CDR1 and CDR2 (germline): DFQATT, SNEGSKA (reference sequence). The CDR3 runs to 15 residues. V lost 6 bases, J lost 2 bases, and 7 bases stayed unmatched. In DNA form, the CDR3 reads TGCAGTGCCTCCTCGACTAGCGGGAACACAGATACGCAGTATTTT. Its translation is CSASSTSGNTDTQYF.

The chain recombines TRBV6-6 with TRBJ2-7; tentatively, D is TRBD1 or TRBD2 (6 bases each). The CDR3 covers 12 residues. V was clipped by 8 bases and J by 3 bases, with 11 bases between them. Germline CDR1 is MNHNY and CDR2 is SVGAGI (reference sequence). This chain's CDR3 is CASQGTLYEQYF. The CDR3 bases are TGTGCCAGCCAGGGGACTCTCTACGAGCAGTACTTC.

The rearrangement uses TRBV20-1 and TRBJ2-3; TRBD2 matches at 7 bases. CDR3 length: 14 residues. Germline V gives CDR1 DFQATT, CDR2 SNEGSKA (reference sequence). After removal of 6 bases from V and 4 bases from J, the junction contained 10 bases not matched to a gene. CDR3 residues: CSARISGVPDTQYF. The CDR3 DNA reads TGCAGTGCGAGGATAAGCGGGGTTCCAGATACGCAGTATTTT.

This sequence joins TRBV4-1 and TRBJ1-2; D gene unclear. The ends were cut back, 2 bases at V and 6 bases at J, with 16 bases in the middle. Looked up from germline, CDR1 is MGHRA and CDR2 is YSYEKL. This CDR3 contains 15 residues. This CDR3 is CASSQRSGWAHGYTF. CDR3 nucleotides: TGCGCCAGCAGCCAACGGTCCGGATGGGCCCATGGCTACACCTTC.

The chain joins TRBV27 to TRBJ1-5; D gene unclear. CDR1 and CDR2 from the germline V gene are MNHEY and SMNVEV (reference sequence). V was pared by 0 bases and J by 6 bases, with 9 bases between. There are 14 residues in the CDR3. CDR3: CASSLSGWGQPQHF. The CDR3 region has the DNA TGTGCCAGCAGTTTATCCGGGTGGGGTCAGCCCCAGCATTTT.

The chain recombines TRBV15 with TRBJ2-7; TRBD1 agrees at 7 bases. Looked up from germline, CDR1 is LNHNV and CDR2 is YYDKDF (reference sequence). This CDR3 has 13 residues. The trim removed 5 bases at V and 2 bases at J, leaving 3 bases unmatched. CDR3 amino acids: CATSGQVPYEQYF. For the CDR3, the DNA is TGTGCCACCAGCGGACAGGTCCCCTACGAGCAGTACTTC.

This clonotype was observed once. The chain recombines TRBV6-5 with TRBJ1-1; D is possibly TRBD1 (6 bases). This CDR3 has 15 amino acids. The ends were cut back, 2 bases at V and 4 bases at J, with 14 bases in the middle. Looked up from germline, CDR1 is MNHEY and CDR2 is SVGAGI. For the CDR3, the DNA is TGTGCCAGCAGTTACGATCAGGGGCGGCTCACTGAAGCTTTCTTT. The encoded protein is CASSYDQGRLTEAFF.

About this clonotype: Its ends do not fully match the called genes, so a read error is possible. CDR3 loop: CASSVDLYNEQFF. DNA of the CDR3: TGCGCCAGCAGCGTAGATCTCTACAATGAGCAGTTCTTC. The chain has TRBV9 and TRBJ2-1; D uncertain. The CDR3 covers 13 residues. In germline, CDR1 is SGDLS, CDR2 YYNGEE. Full variable domain (outside the CDR3, taken from reference TRBV9 and TRBJ2-1): DSGVTQTPKHLITATGQRVTLRCSPRSGDLSVYWYQQSLDQGLQFLIQYYNGEERAKGNILERFSAQQFPDLHSELNLSSLELGDSALYFCASSVDLYNEQFFGPGTRLTVL.

This clonotype showed up just a few times. The V call is TRBV7-9, the J call TRBJ2-7, with D perhaps matching TRBD1 (6 bases). Germline values: CDR1 SEHNR, CDR2 FQNEAQ (reference sequence). The CDR3 covers 14 residues. Trimming took off 5 bases at V and 2 bases at J, with 13 bases between the two ends. The CDR3 sequence is CASSLGTLTYEQYF. CDR3 bases: TGTGCCAGCAGCCTTGGGACACTTACCTACGAGCAGTACTTC.

This clonotype was seen a handful of times. The chain carries TRBV5-1 and TRBJ2-7; 7 positions agree with TRBD1. The CDR3 has 17 residues. From germline, CDR1 is SGHRS and CDR2 YFSETQ. The J segment lost 1 base and the V segment lost 0 bases, leaving 10 bases of the junction unmatched. This CDR3 is CASSLARTGDPSYEQYF. The CDR3 DNA is TGCGCCAGCAGCTTGGCCAGAACAGGGGACCCGTCCTACGAGCAGTACTTC.

The V gene is TRBV7-2, the J gene TRBJ2-4, with 8 bases fitting TRBD1. This CDR3 has 17 amino acids. J lost 7 bases, V lost 0 bases, and 11 bases had no gene match. CDR1 is SGHTA and CDR2 is FQGNSA in the germline V gene. CDR3 coding DNA: TGTGCCAGCAGCTTAGCTTGGGTTGTGCCAGGGGGCAACATTCAGTACTTC. It codes for CASSLAWVVPGGNIQYF.

The table lists this clonotype with a few counts. V usage is TRBV7-2 and J usage is TRBJ2-7; 7 bases match TRBD1. CDR3 length equals 16 residues. V gave up 3 bases and J gave up 2 bases; unmatched junction bases: 10. The germline V gene has CDR1 SGHTA and CDR2 FQGNSA. As DNA, the CDR3 is TGTGCCAGCAGCTTCTTTAGGGGGCCTCCGCCCTACGAGCAGTACTTC. Protein product: CASSFFRGPPPYEQYF.

V and J are TRBV4-1 and TRBJ2-4; D ambiguous. The CDR3 has 13 residues. Between the trimmed V and J ends, which lost 7 bases and 2 bases, there was a span of 9 bases. Looked up from germline, CDR1 is MGHRA and CDR2 is YSYEKL. In DNA, the CDR3 is TGCGCCAGCAAAGGGAACTCCAAAAACATTCAGTACTTC. Amino acid sequence: CASKGNSKNIQYF.

The chain has TRBV4-2 and TRBJ2-5; 12 nucleotides align to TRBD2. The CDR3 is made up of 16 amino acids. The germline V gene has CDR1 LGHNA and CDR2 YNFKEQ. V lost 3 bases, J lost 5 bases, and 7 bases stayed unmatched. CDR3: CASSQRRLAGEETQYF. In nucleotides, the CDR3 is TGTGCCAGCAGCCAGCGTCGACTAGCGGGAGAGGAGACCCAGTACTTC.

This rearrangement joins TRBV20-1 to TRBJ2-2; 7 nucleotides line up with TRBD2. The V gene end was trimmed by 1 base and the J gene end by 7 bases; junction bases not matched to a gene: 3. The CDR3 consists of 13 residues. Per the germline V gene, CDR1 is DFQATT and CDR2 is SNEGSKA (reference sequence). CDR3 sequence reads: CSARVTSDGELFF. The CDR3 DNA is TGCAGTGCTAGAGTAACTAGCGACGGGGAGCTGTTTTTT.